A single sample is the source of the 14 T cell receptor beta chains below, sequenced in a study of blood T cell repertoires in COVID-19. Produced via immunoSEQ multiplex PCR; TCRdb's table is partial and in-frame only. The sample has some 400,000 clones, approximately 87% seen once. The sample consisted of PBMCs or T cells enriched from blood (not recorded which). The receptors shown here come from a man aged 30 to 39 who had recovered from COVID-19.

V is TRBV7-9 and J is TRBJ2-7; D remains ambiguous. The length of the CDR3 is 15 residues. V lost 5 bases and J lost 0, with 14 bases in between. From germline, CDR1 is SEHNR and CDR2 FQNEAQ (reference sequence). The CDR3 bases are TGTGCCAGCAGCCAGGTAAAGGCGAACTCCTACGAGCAGTACTTC. Residues: CASSQVKANSYEQYF.

The chain is built from TRBV4-3 and TRBJ2-7; 9 bases align to TRBD2. With V trimmed by 0 bases and J by 3 bases, 6 bases remained unmatched. CDR3 length: 16 residues. CDR1 and CDR2 (germline): LGHNA, YSLEER. CDR3 amino acids: CASSQDRSGGGYEQYF. In DNA form, the CDR3 reads TGCGCCAGCAGCCAAGATCGTAGCGGGGGCGGCTACGAGCAGTACTTC.

The chain combines TRBV6-2 or TRBV6-3 with TRBJ1-1; 8 nucleotides match TRBD1. CDR1 MNHEY and CDR2 SVGEGT come from the germline V gene. This CDR3 spans 15 amino acids. Unmatched junction bases numbered 12, after V lost 6 bases and J lost 6 bases. The DNA of the CDR3 is TGTGCCAGCAGCCGAGTCAGGGGGCGCGAGGCTGAAGCTTTCTTT. This sequence encodes CASSRVRGREAEAFF.

V gene TRBV6-2 or TRBV6-3 combines with J gene TRBJ1-1; the D is unclear. Germline lookup yields CDR1 MNHEY and CDR2 SVGEGT. Trimming took 5 bases from V and 4 from J, leaving 8 bases between them. The length of the CDR3 is 12 residues. CDR3 nucleotide sequence: TGTGCCAGCAGTCGCGGGAGCACTGAAGCTTTCTTT. Protein product: CASSRGSTEAFF.

The chain recombines TRBV6-5 with TRBJ1-2; D is perhaps TRBD1 (6 bases). Trimming shortened V by 7 bases and J by 8 bases, and 14 bases separated the two germline ends. CDR1 is MNHEY, CDR2 SVGAGI, per germline. CDR3 length equals 12 residues. The CDR3 DNA sequence: TGTGCCAGCACCCCGACAGGTCTCGGCTACACCTTC. It specifies CASTPTGLGYTF.

The V and J genes are TRBV4-2 and TRBJ2-3, with D unclear. The V and J ends lost 1 base and 3 bases respectively, with 14 bases between them. CDR1 is LGHNA and CDR2 is YNFKEQ in the germline V gene. This CDR3 is built from 16 residues. This CDR3 reads CASSQVRSGITDTQYF. CDR3 DNA sequence: TGTGCCAGCAGCCAAGTCCGGTCAGGAATTACAGATACGCAGTATTTT.

V is TRBV6-2 or TRBV6-3 and J is TRBJ2-5, with D uncertain. Trimming pared 5 bases from V and 5 bases from J, leaving 6 bases between. CDR1 and CDR2 (germline): MNHEY, SVGEGT. CDR3 length: 11 residues. CDR3 DNA: TGTGCCAGCAGTCCCAGGGAGACCCAGTACTTC. It codes for CASSPRETQYF.

V usage is TRBV3-1 (or the pseudogene TRBV3-2) and J usage is TRBJ2-2, with 9 bases fitting TRBD1. Losses at the gene ends were 10 bases for V and 6 bases for J; bases not matched to a gene: 6. Germline CDR1 is LGHDT and CDR2 is YNNKEL (reference sequence). The CDR3 spans 13 residues. CDR3 sequence (DNA): TGTGCCACGGGGACAGGGAAGGCCGGGGAGCTGTTTTTT. Translating gives CATGTGKAGELFF.

This rearrangement joins TRBV6-5 to TRBJ1-1; TRBD1 might be the D (6 bases). This CDR3 contains 12 residues. Germline V CDR1 and CDR2: MNHEY, SVGAGI. Trimming left V 6 bases short and J 10 bases short, with 15 bases between. CDR3 bases: TGTGCCAGCAGAGCAGGGGCAGGAGGAGCTTTCTTT. It specifies CASRAGAGGAFF.

V usage is TRBV29-1 and J usage is TRBJ2-3, with D maybe TRBD2 (5 bases). Germline CDR1 SQVTM, CDR2 ANQGSEA. V was trimmed by 7 bases and J by 9 bases, leaving 17 bases between them. CDR3 length: 12 residues. The CDR3 DNA is TGCAGCGCCTCCTTCGGGGTAGGAACGCAGTATTTT. It yields the protein CSASFGVGTQYF.

The CDR3 here is CASIVKRGGQETQYF. CDR3 sequence (DNA): TGTGCCAGTATCGTGAAGCGGGGGGGACAAGAGACCCAGTACTTC. This chain joins TRBV19 and TRBJ2-5, with 10 bases aligning to TRBD2. Germline CDR1 reads LNHDA; CDR2 reads SQIVND (reference sequence). The CDR3 covers 15 residues. V lost 7 bases, J lost 2 bases, and 7 bases stayed unmatched.

The chain is built from TRBV7-9 and TRBJ1-1, with a tentative D call TRBD1 (5 bases). The length of the CDR3 is 15 residues. The germline V gene has CDR1 SEHNR and CDR2 FQNEAQ (reference sequence). V was clipped by 1 base and J by 2 bases, with 11 bases between them. The CDR3: CASSLDGAPNTEAFF. As DNA, the CDR3 is TGTGCCAGCAGCTTAGATGGGGCGCCCAACACTGAAGCTTTCTTT.

J is TRBJ2-2 and V is TRBV5-4; no reliable D call. The germline V and J ends were trimmed by 0 bases and 5 bases, with 11 bases remaining between them. CDR3 length equals 15 residues. Germline V CDR1 and CDR2: SGHNT, YYREEE (reference sequence). The CDR3 spells CASSLGAQQTGELFF. The CDR3, as DNA: TGTGCCAGCAGCTTGGGGGCACAACAGACCGGGGAGCTGTTTTTT.

This chain connects TRBV5-1 to TRBJ2-1; TRBD2 agrees at 11 bases. The V gene end was trimmed by 3 bases and the J gene end by 7 bases; junction bases not matched to a gene: 9. From germline, CDR1 is SGHRS and CDR2 YFSETQ. This CDR3 region has 16 residues. The CDR3 loop reads CASSYYSGGAGNEQFF. The CDR3 nucleotides are TGCGCCAGCAGCTACTATAGCGGGGGGGCTGGGAATGAGCAGTTCTTC. Filled out from reference TRBV5-1 and TRBJ2-1, the complete variable domain reads KAGVTQTPRYLIKTRGQQVTLSCSPISGHRSVSWYQQTPGQGLQFLFEYFSETQRNKGNFPGRFSGRQFSNSRSEMNVSTLELGDSALYLCASSYYSGGAGNEQFFGPGTRLTVL.